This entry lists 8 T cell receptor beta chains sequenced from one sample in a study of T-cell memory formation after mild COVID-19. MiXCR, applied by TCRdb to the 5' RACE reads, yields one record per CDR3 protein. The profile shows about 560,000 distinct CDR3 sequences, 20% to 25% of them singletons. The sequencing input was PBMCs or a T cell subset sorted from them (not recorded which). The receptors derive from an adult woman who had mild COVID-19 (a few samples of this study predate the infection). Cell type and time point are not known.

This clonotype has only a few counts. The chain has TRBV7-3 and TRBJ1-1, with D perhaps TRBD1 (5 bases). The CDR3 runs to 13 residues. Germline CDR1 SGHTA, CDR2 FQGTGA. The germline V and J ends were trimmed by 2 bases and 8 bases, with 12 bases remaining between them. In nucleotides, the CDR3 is TGTGCCAGCAGCTTAGGCGCAGGGCGGGAAGCTTTCTTT. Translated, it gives CASSLGAGREAFF.

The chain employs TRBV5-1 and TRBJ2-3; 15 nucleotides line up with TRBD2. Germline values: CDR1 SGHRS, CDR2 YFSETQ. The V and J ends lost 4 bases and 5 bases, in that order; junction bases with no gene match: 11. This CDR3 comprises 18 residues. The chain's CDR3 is CASSPGTSGRTHGDTQYF. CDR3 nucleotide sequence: TGCGCCAGCAGCCCCGGGACTAGCGGGAGGACCCATGGAGATACGCAGTATTTT.

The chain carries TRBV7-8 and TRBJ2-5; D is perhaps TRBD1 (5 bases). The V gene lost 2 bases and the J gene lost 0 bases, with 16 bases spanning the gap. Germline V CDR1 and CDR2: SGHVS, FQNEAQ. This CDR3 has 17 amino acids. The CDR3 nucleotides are TGTGCCAGCAGCTTATTGACGGCAGGGCAGTACCAAGAGACCCAGTACTTC. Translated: CASSLLTAGQYQETQYF.

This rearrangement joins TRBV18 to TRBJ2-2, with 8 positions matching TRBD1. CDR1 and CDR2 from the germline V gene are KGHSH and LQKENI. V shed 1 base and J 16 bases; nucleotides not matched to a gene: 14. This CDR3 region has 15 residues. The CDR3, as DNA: TGTGCCAGCTCACCACTCACTCGGACGTGGACAGGGCGGTTTTTT. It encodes CASSPLTRTWTGRFF.

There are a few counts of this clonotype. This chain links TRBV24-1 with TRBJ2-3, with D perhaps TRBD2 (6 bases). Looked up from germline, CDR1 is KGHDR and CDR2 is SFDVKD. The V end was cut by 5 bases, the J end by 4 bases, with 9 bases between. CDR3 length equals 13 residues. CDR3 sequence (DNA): TGTGCCACCAGTGCCCCGGGGGCAGATACGCAGTATTTT. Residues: CATSAPGADTQYF.

CDR3 region: CATSDFGRGNTDTQYF. The CDR3 coding sequence is TGTGCCACCAGTGATTTTGGCAGAGGGAACACAGATACGCAGTATTTT. The chain recombines TRBV24-1 with TRBJ2-3, with D possibly matching TRBD2 (5 bases). The CDR3 is made up of 16 amino acids. Germline CDR1 is KGHDR and CDR2 is SFDVKD. Trimming cost V 1 base and J 2 bases, with 12 bases left between them.

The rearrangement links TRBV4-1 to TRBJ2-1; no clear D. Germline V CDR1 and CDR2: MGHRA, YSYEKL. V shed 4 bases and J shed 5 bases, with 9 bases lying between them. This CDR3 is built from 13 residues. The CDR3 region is CASSPRTNNEQFF. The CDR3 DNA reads TGCGCCAGCAGCCCCCGAACCAACAATGAGCAGTTCTTC.

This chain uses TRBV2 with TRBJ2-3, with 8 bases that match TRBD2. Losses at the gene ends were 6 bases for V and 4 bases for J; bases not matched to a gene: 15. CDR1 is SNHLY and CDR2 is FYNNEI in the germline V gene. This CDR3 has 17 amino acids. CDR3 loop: CASSSEGSGSAADTQYF. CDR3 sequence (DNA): TGTGCCAGCAGCTCCGAGGGAAGCGGGAGCGCCGCAGATACGCAGTATTTT.